A single sample is the source of the 24 T cell receptor beta chains below, sequenced in a study of patients and donors after allogeneic stem cell transplantation. TCRdb itself ran the RT-PCR reads through MiXCR, one entry per CDR3 protein. The table has roughly 960,000 distinct CDR3 sequences, about a sixth seen once. The source material was blood, either unsorted or a sorted T cell fraction (not recorded which). The source of these receptors is a human donor who was either an allogeneic HSCT recipient or a stem cell or donor lymphocyte infusion donor (not recorded which). It is not recorded whose cells these are; they may come from a transplant donor.

The chain recombines TRBV6-5 with TRBJ1-1; 7 bases fit TRBD1. The germline V gene has CDR1 MNHEY and CDR2 SVGAGI. The CDR3 is 15 amino acids. With 0 bases clipped from V and 0 bases from J, the junction kept 1 base outside the gene matches. As DNA, the CDR3 is TGTGCCAGCAGTTACTCCGGGACAGTGAACACTGAAGCTTTCTTT. The encoded protein is CASSYSGTVNTEAFF.

This clonotype came up a few times. This sequence joins TRBV7-6 and TRBJ1-3, with a tentative D call TRBD1 (5 bases). Germline assignment: CDR1 SGHVS and CDR2 FNYEAQ. Trimming shortened V by 5 bases and J by 4 bases, and 18 bases separated the two germline ends. The CDR3 length is 16 residues. The CDR3 nucleotides read TGTGCCAGCAGCCTTTGGTCAGTTGGGACGGGAAACACCATATATTTT. Translation gives CASSLWSVGTGNTIYF.

The chain couples TRBV20-1 to TRBJ2-7; TRBD2 matches at 8 bases. Germline CDR1 reads DFQATT; CDR2 reads SNEGSKA (reference sequence). V dropped 2 bases and J dropped 3; count of bases not matched to a gene: 3. This CDR3 has 13 amino acids. This CDR3 reads CSARWSGSYEQYF. As DNA, the CDR3 is TGCAGTGCTAGATGGAGCGGGAGCTACGAGCAGTACTTC.

The chain links TRBV19 to TRBJ2-1; D ambiguous. This CDR3 has 14 residues. The V and J ends lost 3 bases and 0 bases respectively, with 6 bases between them. Germline CDR1 and CDR2: LNHDA and SQIVND (reference sequence). This chain's CDR3 is CASSMMSSYNEQFF. CDR3 coding DNA: TGTGCCAGTAGTATGATGAGCTCCTACAATGAGCAGTTCTTC.

This clonotype was found a few times. One end of the junction varies from germline; a read error may be responsible. CDR3 sequence reads: CATSNLTGEANQPQHF. Written as DNA, the CDR3 is TGTGCCACCAGTAATTTGACAGGGGAGGCCAATCAGCCCCAGCATTTT. The chain combines TRBV24-1 with TRBJ1-5; 8 positions match TRBD1. The CDR3 is 16 amino acids. Per germline, CDR1 KGHDR and CDR2 SFDVKD.

The CDR3 loop reads CASSEVGGLAGPPSYNEQFF. Here the CDR3 DNA reads TGTGCCAGCAGTGAAGTAGGAGGACTAGCGGGACCTCCCTCCTACAATGAGCAGTTCTTC. This chain links TRBV6-1 with TRBJ2-1; 12 nucleotides line up with TRBD2. This CDR3 spans 20 amino acids. The germline gives CDR1 MNHNS, CDR2 SASEGT. Unmatched junction bases numbered 10, after V lost 1 base and J lost 0 bases.

The genes are TRBV5-1 and TRBJ2-1; D may be TRBD1 (5 bases). Between the trimmed V and J ends, which lost 7 bases and 4 bases, there was a span of 12 bases. Germline CDR1 is SGHRS and CDR2 is YFSETQ. The CDR3 consists of 13 residues. CDR3 residues: CASLHDRYNEQFF. DNA for the CDR3: TGCGCCAGCCTTCATGACAGATACAATGAGCAGTTCTTC.

This clonotype appeared many times. The chain uses TRBV12-3 or TRBV12-4 and TRBJ1-1; tentatively, D is TRBD1 (6 bases). The V end lost 5 bases, the J end lost 5 bases, and 12 bases lay between the germline ends. The CDR3 has 13 residues. DNA for the CDR3: TGTGCCAGCAGTCGGACAGTGGGAACTGAAGCTTTCTTT. Protein product: CASSRTVGTEAFF.

V is TRBV5-4 and J is TRBJ2-3, with unresolved D. This CDR3 spans 14 amino acids. Germline loops: CDR1 SGHNT, CDR2 YYREEE (reference sequence). The V and J ends lost 4 bases and 4 bases respectively, with 13 bases between them. The CDR3 spells CASSLGVSADTQYF. In DNA form, the CDR3 reads TGTGCCAGCAGCCTCGGAGTTTCTGCAGATACGCAGTATTTT. Full variable domain (remainder filled in from reference TRBV5-4 and TRBJ2-3): ETGVTQSPTHLIKTRGQQVTLRCSSQSGHNTVSWYQQALGQGPQFIFQYYREEENGRGNFPPRFSGLQFPNYSSELNVNALELDDSALYLCASSLGVSADTQYFGPGTRLTVL.

The chain joins TRBV21-1 to TRBJ2-1; the D call in the table, TRBD1, was not verified against the DNA. TRBV21-1 is described as a pseudogene. The CDR3 length is 17 residues. CDR3 amino acids: CASSKRWGRGCYNEQFF. In nucleotides, the CDR3 is TGTGCCAGCAGCAAACGGTGGGGCAGGGGCTGCTACAATGAGCAGTTCTTC.

This chain joins TRBV6-2 or TRBV6-3 and TRBJ2-1, with TRBD1 identical over 7 bases. Trimming at V came to 3 bases and at J to 9 bases, leaving 11 bases not matched to a gene. Germline CDR1 and CDR2: MNHEY and SVGEGT. The CDR3 runs 15 residues. The CDR3 DNA follows: TGTGCCAGCAGTTATACGGCAGGGGGTATAGGTGAGCAGTTCTTC. Its translation is CASSYTAGGIGEQFF.

The chain couples TRBV11-3 to TRBJ1-1; D gene unclear. V was pared by 4 bases and J by 5 bases, with 14 bases between. CDR3 length: 14 residues. Germline CDR1 SGHNT, CDR2 YENEEA. CDR3 DNA sequence: TGTGCCAGCAGCTGGGCGGGCGGATGGACTGAAGCTTTCTTT. It translates to CASSWAGGWTEAFF.

This chain links TRBV11-2 with TRBJ2-5; D gene unclear. The ends were cut back, 5 bases at V and 4 bases at J, with 14 bases in the middle. The CDR3 runs 14 residues. Germline V gene data show CDR1 as SGHAT and CDR2 as FQNNGV. The CDR3 coding sequence is TGTGCCAGCAGCCATCCTAAGGGAAGAGAGACCCAGTACTTC. Translated: CASSHPKGRETQYF.

J is TRBJ1-1 and V is TRBV20-1, with 11 bases identical to TRBD1. V lost 6 bases, J lost 5 bases, and 8 bases stayed unmatched. Looked up from germline, CDR1 is DFQATT and CDR2 is SNEGSKA (reference sequence). The length of the CDR3 is 14 residues. The CDR3 nucleotides are TGCAGTGCCAGTAGGACAGGGGGCCGGACTGAAGCTTTCTTT. It encodes CSASRTGGRTEAFF.

The J gene is TRBJ1-4, the V gene TRBV5-4, with 8 bases aligning to TRBD1. This CDR3 has 15 residues. The J segment lost 4 bases and the V segment lost 4 bases, leaving 6 bases of the junction unmatched. Germline-derived CDR1 and CDR2 are SGHNT and YYREEE (reference sequence). CDR3 loop: CASSAGQELNEKLFF. CDR3 nucleotide sequence: TGTGCCAGCAGCGCGGGACAGGAGCTTAATGAAAAACTGTTTTTT.

This clonotype was picked up a small number of times. This sequence joins TRBV6-1 and TRBJ2-1; 10 positions match TRBD1. Germline values: CDR1 MNHNS, CDR2 SASEGT. With V trimmed by 6 bases and J by 2 bases, 7 bases remained unmatched. The CDR3 extends over 16 amino acids. This CDR3 is CASRALGQGTYNEQFF. DNA of the CDR3: TGTGCCAGCAGGGCGTTGGGACAGGGGACCTACAATGAGCAGTTCTTC.

This clonotype was seen only a few times. The V and J genes are TRBV3-1 and TRBJ2-1; tentative D call: TRBD1 (6 bases). This CDR3 contains 15 residues. The germline CDR1 and CDR2 sequences are LGHDT and YNNKEL (reference sequence). The V end was cut by 3 bases, the J end by 10 bases, with 19 bases between. CDR3 in DNA: TGTGCCAGCAGCCATGAAGGGGGAGTCTTAGGCGAGCAGTTCTTC. It specifies CASSHEGGVLGEQFF.

The V and J genes are TRBV6-1 and TRBJ1-5; a possible D gene is TRBD1 (5 bases). The CDR3 contains 13 residues. Germline V CDR1 and CDR2: MNHNS, SASEGT. Trimming removed 3 bases from V and 9 bases from J, with 12 bases in between. The CDR3 bases are TGTGCCAGCAGTGAGCAGGGTTTCGTGCCCCAGCATTTT. Translated, it gives CASSEQGFVPQHF.

This clonotype turned up a few times. The CDR3 coding sequence is TGTGCCAGCAGTAACCGGGACAGGGGGCTGAGTGCCTATGGCTACACCTTC. This codes for CASSNRDRGLSAYGYTF. The chain combines TRBV6-1 with TRBJ1-2, with 12 nucleotides matching TRBD1. With 5 bases clipped from V and 4 bases from J, the junction kept 11 bases outside the gene matches. This CDR3 has 17 residues. Per germline, CDR1 MNHNS and CDR2 SASEGT.

The chain links TRBV28 to TRBJ2-7; D perhaps matches TRBD1 (6 bases). The CDR3 totals 14 residues. V dropped 2 bases and J dropped 6 bases, with 14 bases sitting between them. Germline-derived CDR1 and CDR2 are MDHEN and SYDVKM. As DNA, the CDR3 is TGTGCCAGCAGTTTACCTGCGGCAGGGGCCGAGCAGTACTTC. Translation: CASSLPAAGAEQYF.

This clonotype was seen only a few times. The rearrangement links TRBV4-1 to TRBJ1-2, with D possibly TRBD1 on 5 matching bases. Per germline, CDR1 MGHRA and CDR2 YSYEKL. The CDR3 consists of 14 residues. V dropped 1 base and J dropped 4 bases, with 10 bases sitting between them. The CDR3: CASSQVGVGYGYTF. CDR3 nucleotide sequence: TGCGCCAGCAGCCAAGTGGGGGTTGGCTATGGCTACACCTTC.

The chain is built from TRBV3-1 and TRBJ2-5; D remains unclear. The V end lost 0 bases, the J end lost 4 bases, and 6 bases lay between the germline ends. The germline V gene encodes CDR1 LGHDT and CDR2 YNNKEL (reference sequence). CDR3 length equals 13 residues. This CDR3 is CASSQDLSETQYF. CDR3 sequence (DNA): TGTGCCAGCAGCCAAGATCTATCAGAGACCCAGTACTTC.

The chain is built from TRBV12-3 or TRBV12-4 and TRBJ2-3; D possibly corresponds to TRBD1 (6 bases). There are 17 residues in the CDR3. V dropped 0 bases and J dropped 0 bases, with 13 bases sitting between them. The DNA for the CDR3 is TGTGCCAGCAGTTTAGCCGGGACACCGTTTAGCACAGATACGCAGTATTTT. This translates into CASSLAGTPFSTDTQYF.

This rearrangement joins TRBV5-1 to TRBJ2-7, with 9 positions matching TRBD1. The V and J ends lost 3 bases and 0 bases, in that order; junction bases with no gene match: 7. This CDR3 comprises 16 residues. From germline, CDR1 is SGHRS and CDR2 YFSETQ. This CDR3 is CASSYRGQGISYEQYF. The CDR3 nucleotides are TGCGCCAGCAGCTACAGGGGACAGGGAATCTCCTACGAGCAGTACTTC.